This is a list of T cell receptor beta chains from one sample in a study of a mutant IDH1 vaccine in newly diagnosed glioma. Their antigen targets remain unknown. The repertoire was sequenced with immunoSEQ multiplex PCR; TCRdb's copy has only in-frame clones and lacks some. This table holds tens of thousands of clones, approximately 80% found once. The sample was PBMCs, taken from a glioma patient whose treatment included an IDH1 peptide vaccine. The receptors shown here come from a man aged 25-45 years with glioma. Both conserved end residues are part of each CDR3. Fields, in order: D gene, J gene, clone size, V gene, CDR3 protein, CDR3 DNA. The D gene is left open where the match is weak. A clone size is listed for some rows: how often the clone was seen (once, few, many), or a class if it is expanded.

d_gene: .; j_gene: TRBJ2-1; abundance: .; v_gene: TRBV5-4; CDR3aa: CASSFPGDPYNEQFF; CDR3nt: TGTGCCAGCAGCTTTCCAGGGGATCCCTACAATGAGCAGTTCTTC
d_gene: .; j_gene: TRBJ2-1; abundance: .; v_gene: TRBV2; CDR3aa: CASSEQKFNEQFF; CDR3nt: TGTGCCAGCAGTGAACAGAAATTCAATGAGCAGTTCTTC
d_gene: TRBD1; j_gene: TRBJ1-2; abundance: .; v_gene: TRBV6-6; CDR3aa: CASSAPDRADYGYTF; CDR3nt: TGTGCCAGCAGTGCACCGGACAGGGCGGACTATGGCTACACCTTC
d_gene: TRBD2; j_gene: TRBJ2-7; abundance: .; v_gene: TRBV6-1; CDR3aa: CASRVRLAGDTEQYF; CDR3nt: TGTGCCAGCAGGGTTAGACTAGCGGGGGACACGGAGCAGTACTTC
d_gene: .; j_gene: TRBJ1-3; abundance: .; v_gene: TRBV30; CDR3aa: CAGDLTSGNTIYF; CDR3nt: TGTGCCGGGGACCTTACCTCTGGAAACACCATATATTTT
d_gene: .; j_gene: TRBJ2-1; abundance: .; v_gene: TRBV29-1; CDR3aa: CSPDYYNEQFF; CDR3nt: TGCAGCCCGGACTATTACAATGAGCAGTTCTTC
d_gene: .; j_gene: TRBJ2-5; abundance: .; v_gene: TRBV5-4; CDR3aa: CASSLEGVVGKETQYF; CDR3nt: TGTGCCAGCAGCTTGGAGGGGGTCGTGGGCAAGGAGACCCAGTACTTC
d_gene: .; j_gene: TRBJ2-5; abundance: few; v_gene: TRBV7-2; CDR3aa: CASSVSPQETQYF; CDR3nt: TGTGCCAGCAGCGTCTCACCTCAAGAGACCCAGTACTTC
d_gene: .; j_gene: TRBJ1-6; abundance: .; v_gene: TRBV9; CDR3aa: CASSGGGAYNSPLHF; CDR3nt: TGTGCCAGCAGCGGAGGGGGGGCTTATAATTCACCCCTCCACTTT
d_gene: .; j_gene: TRBJ1-1; abundance: once; v_gene: TRBV7-8; CDR3aa: CASSLGDFTEAFF; CDR3nt: TGTGCCAGCAGCTTAGGGGACTTTACTGAAGCTTTCTTT
d_gene: .; j_gene: TRBJ2-1; abundance: .; v_gene: TRBV9; CDR3aa: CASSSQSTNEQFF; CDR3nt: TGTGCCAGCAGCTCCCAGAGCACCAATGAGCAGTTCTTC
d_gene: TRBD2; j_gene: TRBJ2-3; abundance: .; v_gene: TRBV5-1; CDR3aa: CASSLYSGESTDTQYF; CDR3nt: TGCGCCAGCAGCTTGTACAGCGGGGAGAGCACAGATACGCAGTATTTT
d_gene: TRBD1; j_gene: TRBJ2-7; abundance: .; v_gene: TRBV19; CDR3aa: CASSITGQGWAYEQYF; CDR3nt: TGTGCCAGTAGTATCACGGGACAGGGATGGGCCTACGAGCAGTACTTC
d_gene: TRBD1; j_gene: TRBJ2-6; abundance: .; v_gene: TRBV27; CDR3aa: CASSLLGQGTGANVLTF; CDR3nt: TGTGCCAGCAGTTTATTGGGACAGGGAACTGGGGCCAACGTCCTGACTTTC
d_gene: .; j_gene: TRBJ2-2; abundance: .; v_gene: TRBV7-9; CDR3aa: CASSLGAGGPGELFF; CDR3nt: TGTGCCAGCAGCTTAGGAGCAGGCGGGCCCGGGGAGCTGTTTTTT
d_gene: .; j_gene: TRBJ2-3; abundance: .; v_gene: TRBV21-1; CDR3aa: CASSKDRGGSDTQYF; CDR3nt: TGTGCCAGCAGCAAGGACAGGGGAGGCTCAGATACGCAGTATTTT
d_gene: TRBD1; j_gene: TRBJ2-5; abundance: .; v_gene: TRBV2; CDR3aa: CASSADRVSETQYF; CDR3nt: TGTGCCAGCAGTGCGGACAGGGTATCGGAGACCCAGTACTTC
d_gene: TRBD2; j_gene: TRBJ2-7; abundance: .; v_gene: TRBV29-1; CDR3aa: CSGVGLAGDYEQYF; CDR3nt: TGCAGCGGGGTGGGGCTAGCGGGGGACTACGAGCAGTACTTC
d_gene: .; j_gene: TRBJ1-2; abundance: .; v_gene: TRBV10-2; CDR3aa: CASTARRNYGYTF; CDR3nt: TGCGCCAGCACAGCTAGGAGAAACTATGGCTACACCTTC
d_gene: .; j_gene: TRBJ2-2; abundance: .; v_gene: TRBV13; CDR3aa: CASSLPAHQSTGELFF; CDR3nt: TGTGCCAGCAGCTTACCAGCCCATCAGTCCACCGGGGAGCTGTTTTTT
d_gene: .; j_gene: TRBJ2-7; abundance: .; v_gene: TRBV28; CDR3aa: CASSLLQDEQYF; CDR3nt: TGTGCCAGCAGTTTATTACAGGACGAGCAGTACTTC
d_gene: .; j_gene: TRBJ1-1; abundance: .; v_gene: TRBV7-6; CDR3aa: CASSPTQGLNTEAFF; CDR3nt: TGTGCCAGCAGCCCTACACAAGGGCTGAACACTGAAGCTTTCTTT
d_gene: .; j_gene: TRBJ1-6; abundance: .; v_gene: TRBV14; CDR3aa: CASSQDAGAGNSPLHF; CDR3nt: TGTGCCAGCAGCCAAGATGCGGGGGCAGGTAATTCACCCCTCCACTTT
d_gene: TRBD1; j_gene: TRBJ1-4; abundance: few; v_gene: TRBV11-2; CDR3aa: CASSLSPKTGVNEKLFF; CDR3nt: TGTGCCAGCAGCTTATCCCCCAAGACAGGGGTTAATGAAAAACTGTTTTTT
d_gene: TRBD2; j_gene: TRBJ2-1; abundance: few; v_gene: TRBV15; CDR3aa: CATSRDAGGYNEQFF; CDR3nt: TGTGCCACCAGCAGAGATGCGGGGGGGTACAATGAGCAGTTCTTC
d_gene: .; j_gene: TRBJ1-4; abundance: .; v_gene: TRBV12-5; CDR3aa: CASGLPTNGEKLFF; CDR3nt: TGTGCTAGTGGTTTGCCGACTAATGGGGAAAAACTGTTTTTT
d_gene: TRBD2; j_gene: TRBJ2-1; abundance: .; v_gene: TRBV5-4; CDR3aa: CASSLASSGLLNEQFF; CDR3nt: TGTGCCAGCAGCTTGGCCTCTAGCGGACTCCTCAATGAGCAGTTCTTC
d_gene: TRBD2; j_gene: TRBJ2-7; abundance: .; v_gene: TRBV7-6; CDR3aa: CASRLAEMSEQYF; CDR3nt: TGTGCGAGCAGACTAGCTGAAATGAGCGAGCAGTACTTC
d_gene: .; j_gene: TRBJ2-1; abundance: .; v_gene: TRBV5-8; CDR3aa: CASIVGGKIYNEQFF; CDR3nt: TGTGCCAGCATAGTAGGGGGGAAAATCTACAATGAGCAGTTCTTC
d_gene: .; j_gene: TRBJ1-5; abundance: few; v_gene: TRBV28; CDR3aa: CASSLDTRAPQHF; CDR3nt: TGTGCCAGCAGTTTAGATACCCGCGCGCCCCAGCATTTT
d_gene: .; j_gene: TRBJ1-5; abundance: .; v_gene: TRBV2; CDR3aa: CASSEDLGGVKPQHF; CDR3nt: TGTGCCAGCAGTGAAGACTTGGGGGGCGTGAAGCCCCAGCATTTT
d_gene: .; j_gene: TRBJ1-2; abundance: .; v_gene: TRBV5-1; CDR3aa: CASRVGDGYTF; CDR3nt: TGCGCCAGCAGAGTAGGAGATGGCTACACCTTC
d_gene: .; j_gene: TRBJ2-1; abundance: .; v_gene: TRBV11-2; CDR3aa: CASSPTGTSYNEQFF; CDR3nt: TGTGCCAGCAGCCCTACAGGTACGTCCTACAATGAGCAGTTCTTC
d_gene: TRBD1; j_gene: TRBJ1-5; abundance: .; v_gene: TRBV15; CDR3aa: CATSGTENQPQHF; CDR3nt: TGTGCCACCAGCGGGACAGAAAATCAGCCCCAGCATTTT
d_gene: .; j_gene: TRBJ2-1; abundance: .; v_gene: TRBV19; CDR3aa: CASRTTYRSYNEQFF; CDR3nt: TGTGCCAGTAGGACGACTTACCGCTCCTACAATGAGCAGTTCTTC
d_gene: .; j_gene: TRBJ2-1; abundance: .; v_gene: TRBV15; CDR3aa: CATSPPGAGLFNEQFF; CDR3nt: TGTGCCACCAGCCCCCCTGGGGCGGGGCTGTTCAATGAGCAGTTCTTC
d_gene: .; j_gene: TRBJ2-2; abundance: .; v_gene: TRBV12-5; CDR3aa: CASGLVIWGPGRLSPGELFF; CDR3nt: TGTGCTAGTGGTTTGGTCATTTGGGGACCGGGCCGCCTTTCTCCCGGGGAGCTGTTTTTT
d_gene: .; j_gene: TRBJ1-1; abundance: .; v_gene: TRBV7-8; CDR3aa: CASSFERVNTEAFF; CDR3nt: TGTGCCAGCAGCTTCGAACGGGTGAACACTGAAGCTTTCTTT
d_gene: TRBD2; j_gene: TRBJ2-3; abundance: .; v_gene: TRBV5-1; CDR3aa: CASSLGSGGSGGDTQYF; CDR3nt: TGCGCCAGCAGCTTGGGTAGCGGGGGTTCCGGAGGAGATACGCAGTATTTT
d_gene: TRBD2; j_gene: TRBJ2-3; abundance: .; v_gene: TRBV5-1; CDR3aa: CASSSGLAGSTDTQYF; CDR3nt: TGCGCCAGCAGCTCAGGACTAGCGGGGAGCACAGATACGCAGTATTTT
d_gene: .; j_gene: TRBJ1-2; abundance: .; v_gene: TRBV29-1; CDR3aa: CSVVWDIYGYTF; CDR3nt: TGCAGCGTAGTATGGGACATCTATGGCTACACCTTC
d_gene: TRBD2; j_gene: TRBJ2-7; abundance: .; v_gene: TRBV9; CDR3aa: CASSAGGSGSYEQYF; CDR3nt: TGTGCCAGCAGCGCCGGGGGTAGCGGGAGCTACGAGCAGTACTTC
d_gene: TRBD1; j_gene: TRBJ1-3; abundance: .; v_gene: TRBV4-1; CDR3aa: CASSKGQGKNTIYF; CDR3nt: TGCGCCAGCAGCAAGGGACAGGGCAAAAACACCATATATTTT
d_gene: TRBD1; j_gene: TRBJ2-5; abundance: .; v_gene: TRBV29-1; CDR3aa: CSAWANRGSIQETQYF; CDR3nt: TGCAGCGCCTGGGCAAACAGGGGCAGCATCCAAGAGACCCAGTACTTC
d_gene: .; j_gene: TRBJ2-7; abundance: .; v_gene: TRBV2; CDR3aa: CASHLRDFVYEQYF; CDR3nt: TGTGCCAGTCACTTAAGGGATTTTGTCTACGAGCAGTACTTC
d_gene: TRBD2; j_gene: TRBJ2-5; abundance: .; v_gene: TRBV5-1; CDR3aa: CASSLGQGGLQETQYF; CDR3nt: TGCGCCAGCAGCTTGGGGCAGGGAGGGCTCCAAGAGACCCAGTACTTC
d_gene: .; j_gene: TRBJ1-5; abundance: .; v_gene: TRBV6-5; CDR3aa: CASSGRSGRQPQHF; CDR3nt: TGTGCCAGCAGTGGGAGATCCGGCCGTCAGCCCCAGCATTTT
d_gene: TRBD1; j_gene: TRBJ2-7; abundance: .; v_gene: TRBV6-5; CDR3aa: CASSQSGTGSYEQYF; CDR3nt: TGTGCCAGCAGTCAATCCGGGACAGGGTCCTACGAGCAGTACTTC
d_gene: .; j_gene: TRBJ1-5; abundance: .; v_gene: TRBV2; CDR3aa: CASSQKYSNQPQHF; CDR3nt: TGTGCCAGCAGTCAGAAGTATAGCAATCAGCCCCAGCATTTT
d_gene: .; j_gene: TRBJ2-4; abundance: .; v_gene: TRBV10-3; CDR3aa: CAISESTEPNIQYF; CDR3nt: TGTGCCATCAGTGAGTCAACCGAGCCAAACATTCAGTACTTC
d_gene: .; j_gene: TRBJ1-5; abundance: few; v_gene: TRBV15; CDR3aa: CATSRGVQGDQPQHF; CDR3nt: TGTGCCACCAGCAGAGGGGTACAGGGTGATCAGCCCCAGCATTTT
d_gene: .; j_gene: TRBJ2-3; abundance: .; v_gene: TRBV19; CDR3aa: CASKAGRQTDTQYF; CDR3nt: TGTGCCAGCAAGGCGGGGAGACAGACAGATACGCAGTATTTT
d_gene: .; j_gene: TRBJ1-5; abundance: .; v_gene: TRBV10-3; CDR3aa: CAISDPEGSNNQPQHF; CDR3nt: TGTGCCATCAGTGATCCGGAGGGGAGCAACAATCAGCCCCAGCATTTT
d_gene: .; j_gene: TRBJ1-2; abundance: .; v_gene: TRBV28; CDR3aa: CASSLASGGASYGYTF; CDR3nt: TGTGCCAGCAGTTTAGCATCTGGGGGGGCGAGCTATGGCTACACCTTC
d_gene: TRBD1; j_gene: TRBJ2-5; abundance: .; v_gene: TRBV6-5; CDR3aa: CASRRQGGETQYF; CDR3nt: TGTGCCAGCAGGAGACAGGGGGGGGAGACCCAGTACTTC
d_gene: TRBD2; j_gene: TRBJ2-1; abundance: .; v_gene: TRBV15; CDR3aa: CATSGGRHSGVSYNEQFF; CDR3nt: TGTGCCACCAGCGGGGGACGACATAGCGGGGTCTCCTACAATGAGCAGTTCTTC
d_gene: .; j_gene: TRBJ2-3; abundance: .; v_gene: TRBV9; CDR3aa: CASSVGWGTPGTDTQYF; CDR3nt: TGTGCCAGCAGCGTAGGGTGGGGGACACCTGGCACAGATACGCAGTATTTT
d_gene: .; j_gene: TRBJ1-2; abundance: .; v_gene: TRBV4-1; CDR3aa: CASSQDIGGMGYGYTF; CDR3nt: TGCGCCAGCAGCCAAGATATCGGGGGGATGGGGTATGGCTACACCTTC
d_gene: .; j_gene: TRBJ1-5; abundance: once; v_gene: TRBV7-9; CDR3aa: CASSSDTFSNQPQHF; CDR3nt: TGTGCCAGCAGCTCTGACACCTTTAGCAATCAGCCCCAGCATTTT